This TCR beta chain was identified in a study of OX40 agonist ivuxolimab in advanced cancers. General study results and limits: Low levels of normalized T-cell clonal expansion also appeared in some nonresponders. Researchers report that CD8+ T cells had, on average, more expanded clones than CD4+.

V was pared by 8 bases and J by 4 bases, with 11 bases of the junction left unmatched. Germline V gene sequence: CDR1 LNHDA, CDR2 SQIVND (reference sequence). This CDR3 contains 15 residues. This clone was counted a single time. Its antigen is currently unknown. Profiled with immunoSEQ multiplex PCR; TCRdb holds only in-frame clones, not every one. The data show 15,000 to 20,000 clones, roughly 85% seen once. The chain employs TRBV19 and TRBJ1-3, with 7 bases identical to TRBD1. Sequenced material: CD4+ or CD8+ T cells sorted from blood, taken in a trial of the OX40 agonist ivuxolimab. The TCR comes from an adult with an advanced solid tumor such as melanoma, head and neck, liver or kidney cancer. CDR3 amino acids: CASHISGTVGNTIYF. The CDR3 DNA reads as TGTGCCAGTCATATCTCCGGGACAGTGGGAAACACCATATATTTT.